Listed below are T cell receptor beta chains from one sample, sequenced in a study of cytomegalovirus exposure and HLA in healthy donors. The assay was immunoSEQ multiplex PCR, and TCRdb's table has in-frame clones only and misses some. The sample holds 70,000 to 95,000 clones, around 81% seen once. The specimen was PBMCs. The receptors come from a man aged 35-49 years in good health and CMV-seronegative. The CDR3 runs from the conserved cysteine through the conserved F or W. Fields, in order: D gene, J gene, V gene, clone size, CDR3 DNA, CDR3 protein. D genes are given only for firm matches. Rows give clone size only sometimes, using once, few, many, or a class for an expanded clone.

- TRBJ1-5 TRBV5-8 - TGTGCCAGCAGCTTGTACAATCAGCCCCAGCATTTT CASSLYNQPQHF
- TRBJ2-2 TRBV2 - TGTGCCAGCAGTGAAGTTTTAGCGAACACCGGGGAGCTGTTTTTT CASSEVLANTGELFF
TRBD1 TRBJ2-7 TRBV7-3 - TGTGCCAGCAGCCTGGGACAGAACTACGAGCAGTACTTC CASSLGQNYEQYF
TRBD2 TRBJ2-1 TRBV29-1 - TGCAGCGTTTACAGGCTAGCGGGAGTCAATGAGCAGTTCTTC CSVYRLAGVNEQFF
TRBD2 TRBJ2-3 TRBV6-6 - TGTGCCAGCAGTTACTTCCTAGCGGACCTCACAGATACGCAGTATTTT CASSYFLADLTDTQYF
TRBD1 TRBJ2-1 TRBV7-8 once TGTGCCAGCAGCTTCACGGGACAGGGCTTCTCGGAGCAGTTCTTC CASSFTGQGFSEQFF
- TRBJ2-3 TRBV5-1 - TGCGCCAGCAGCCTCAACTTTCAAACCTACACAGATACGCAGTATTTT CASSLNFQTYTDTQYF
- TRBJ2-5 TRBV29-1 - TGCAGCTCCCACCCCGCCGGGGAGACCCAGTACTTC CSSHPAGETQYF
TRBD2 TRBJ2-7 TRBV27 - TGTGCCAGCAGTTTATCAGGACTAGCGGGAGGCACCTACGAGCAGTACTTC CASSLSGLAGGTYEQYF
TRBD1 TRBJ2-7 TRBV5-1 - TGCGCCAGCAGCCCGGGACAGCTTAGCTCCTACGAGCAGTACTTC CASSPGQLSSYEQYF
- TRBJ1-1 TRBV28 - TGTGCCAGCAGAGACTACAGGGTTCTCGCCACTGAAGCTTTCTTT CASRDYRVLATEAFF
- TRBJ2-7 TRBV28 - TGTGCCAGCAGTTCCCAGGGGCTTACCTACGAGCAGTACTTC CASSSQGLTYEQYF
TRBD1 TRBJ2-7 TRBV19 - TGTGCCAGTAGCCGGACAGGTCCCTACGAGCAGTACTTC CASSRTGPYEQYF
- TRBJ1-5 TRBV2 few TGTGCCAGCAGTGGTTCTGACACACCGGGCAATCAGCCCCAGCATTTT CASSGSDTPGNQPQHF
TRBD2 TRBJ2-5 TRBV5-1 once TGCGCCAGCAGCCAGTTGACTAGCGGGAGTAGGGAGACCCAGTACTTC CASSQLTSGSRETQYF
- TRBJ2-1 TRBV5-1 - TGCGCCAGCAGCTTGATGGACTATCAATACAATGAGCAGTTCTTC CASSLMDYQYNEQFF
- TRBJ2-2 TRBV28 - TGTGCCAGCAGCTACCTCACCGGGGAGCTGTTTTTT CASSYLTGELFF
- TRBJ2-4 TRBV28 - TGTGCCAGCACTCAGGGGCAATCCAAAAACATTCAGTACTTC CASTQGQSKNIQYF
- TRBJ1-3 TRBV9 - TGTGCCAGCAGCCAGGCACTCGACTCTGGAAACACCATATATTTT CASSQALDSGNTIYF
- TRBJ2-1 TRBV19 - TGTGCCAGCGGAGACAGGACAAATGAGCAGTTCTTC CASGDRTNEQFF